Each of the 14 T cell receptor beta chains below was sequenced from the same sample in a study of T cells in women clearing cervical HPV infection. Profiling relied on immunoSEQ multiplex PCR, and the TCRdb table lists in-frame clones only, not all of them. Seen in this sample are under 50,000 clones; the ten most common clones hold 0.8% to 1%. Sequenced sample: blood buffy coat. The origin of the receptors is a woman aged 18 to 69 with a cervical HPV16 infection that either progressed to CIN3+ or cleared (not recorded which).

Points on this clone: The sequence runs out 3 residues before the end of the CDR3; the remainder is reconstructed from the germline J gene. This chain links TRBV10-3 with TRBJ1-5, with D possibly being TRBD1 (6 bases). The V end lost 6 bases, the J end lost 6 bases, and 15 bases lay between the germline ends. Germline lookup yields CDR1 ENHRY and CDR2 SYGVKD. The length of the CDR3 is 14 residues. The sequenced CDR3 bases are TGTGCCATCAGCACAGGGCTAGGGTTTCAGCCC. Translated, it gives CAISTGLGFQP. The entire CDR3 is CAISTGLGFQPQHF.

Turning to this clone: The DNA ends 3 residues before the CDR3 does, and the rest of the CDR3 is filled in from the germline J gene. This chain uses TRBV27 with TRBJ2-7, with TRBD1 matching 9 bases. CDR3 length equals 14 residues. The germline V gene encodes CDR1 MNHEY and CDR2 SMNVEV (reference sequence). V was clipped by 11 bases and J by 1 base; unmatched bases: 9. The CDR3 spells CAGTGTGFSYEQYF. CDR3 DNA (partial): TGTGCCGGAACGGGGACAGGGTTTTCCTACGAG.

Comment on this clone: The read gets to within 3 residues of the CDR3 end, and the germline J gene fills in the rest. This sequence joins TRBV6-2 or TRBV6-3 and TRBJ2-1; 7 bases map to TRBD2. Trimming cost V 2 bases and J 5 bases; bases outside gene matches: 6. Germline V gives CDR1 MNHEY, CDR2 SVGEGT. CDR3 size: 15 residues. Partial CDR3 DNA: TGTGCCAGCAGTTACGTCCAGCGGGGACACAATGAG. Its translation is CASSYVQRGHNE. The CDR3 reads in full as CASSYVQRGHNEQFF.

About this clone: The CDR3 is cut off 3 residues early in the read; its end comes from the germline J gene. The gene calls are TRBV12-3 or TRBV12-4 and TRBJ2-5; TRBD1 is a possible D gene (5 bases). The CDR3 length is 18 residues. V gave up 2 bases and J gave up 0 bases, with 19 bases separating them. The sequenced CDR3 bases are TGTGCCAGCAGTTTATCCCCCCCCATCGCAGGGAACCAAGAGACC. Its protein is CASSLSPPIAGNQET. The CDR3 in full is CASSLSPPIAGNQETQYF.

CDR3 bases read: TGTGCCATCAGTGAGTTAAGGGAAAAA. Protein product: CAISELREK. The entire CDR3 is CAISELREKLFF. V is TRBV10-3 and J is TRBJ1-4; D is ambiguous. The read ends 3 residues shy of where the CDR3 ends; the end is completed using the germline J gene. With 1 base removed from V and 8 bases from J, the gap between germline ends came to 5 bases. The CDR3 has 12 amino acids. Germline CDR1 ENHRY, CDR2 SYGVKD.

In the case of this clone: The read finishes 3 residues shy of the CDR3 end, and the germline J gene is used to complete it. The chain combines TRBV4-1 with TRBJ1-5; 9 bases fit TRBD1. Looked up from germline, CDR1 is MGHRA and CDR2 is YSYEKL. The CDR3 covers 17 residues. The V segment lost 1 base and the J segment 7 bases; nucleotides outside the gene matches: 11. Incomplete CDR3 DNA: TGCGCCAGCAGCCAAGCTGTATTAGGGACAGGGAACCAGCCC. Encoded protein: CASSQAVLGTGNQP. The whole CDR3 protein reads CASSQAVLGTGNQPQHF.

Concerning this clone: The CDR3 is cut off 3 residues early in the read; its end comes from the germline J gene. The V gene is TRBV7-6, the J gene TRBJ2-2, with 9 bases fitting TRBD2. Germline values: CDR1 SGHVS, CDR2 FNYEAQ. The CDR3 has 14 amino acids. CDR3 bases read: TGTGCCAGCAGCTCTGGCGGGGGGGAATCACCG. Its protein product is CASSSGGGESP. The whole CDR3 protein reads CASSSGGGESPLFF.

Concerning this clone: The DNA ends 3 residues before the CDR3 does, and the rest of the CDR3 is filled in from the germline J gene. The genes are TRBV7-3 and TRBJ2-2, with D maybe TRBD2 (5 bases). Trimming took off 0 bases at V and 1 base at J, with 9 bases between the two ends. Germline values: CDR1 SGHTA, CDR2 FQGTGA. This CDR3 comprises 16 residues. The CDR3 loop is CASSLTSGRNTGELFF. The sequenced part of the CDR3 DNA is TGTGCCAGCAGCTTAACATCGGGGAGGAACACCGGGGAG.

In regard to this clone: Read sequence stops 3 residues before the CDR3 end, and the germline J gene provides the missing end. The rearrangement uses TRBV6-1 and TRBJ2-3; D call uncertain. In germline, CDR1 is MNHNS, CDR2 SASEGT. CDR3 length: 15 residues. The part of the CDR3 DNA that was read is TGTGCCAGCAGTGAAATGGGTTATGACAATCAGCCG. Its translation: CASSEMGYDNQP. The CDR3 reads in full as CASSEMGYDNQPQYF.

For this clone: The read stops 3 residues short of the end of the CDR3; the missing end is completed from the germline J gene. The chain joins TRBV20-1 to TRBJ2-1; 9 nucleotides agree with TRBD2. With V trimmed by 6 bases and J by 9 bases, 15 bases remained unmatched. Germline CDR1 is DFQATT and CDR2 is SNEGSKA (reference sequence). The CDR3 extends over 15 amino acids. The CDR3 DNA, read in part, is TGCAGTGCCTCCAGCGGGCGGGGGGGCCACAGTGAG. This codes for CSASSGRGGHSE. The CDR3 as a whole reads CSASSGRGGHSEQFF.

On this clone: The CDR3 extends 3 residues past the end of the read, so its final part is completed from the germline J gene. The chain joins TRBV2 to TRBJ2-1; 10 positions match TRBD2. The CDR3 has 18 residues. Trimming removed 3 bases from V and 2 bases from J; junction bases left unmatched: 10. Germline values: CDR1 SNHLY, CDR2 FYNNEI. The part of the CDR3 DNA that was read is TGTGCCAGCAGTGACCTTCTAGCGGGGGCGGCGACCTACAATGAG. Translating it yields CASSDLLAGAATYNE. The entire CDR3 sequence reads CASSDLLAGAATYNEQFF.

The CDR3 is CASSYLGGANTEAFF. The part of the CDR3 DNA that was read is TGTGCCAGCAGCTACCTAGGGGGGGCGAACACTGAA. The rearrangement uses TRBV7-9 and TRBJ1-1, with a weak D call TRBD1 (6 bases). The CDR3 end is not reached by the read, which stops 3 residues before it; the germline J gene fills it in. Germline V CDR1 and CDR2: SEHNR, FQNEAQ (reference sequence). This CDR3 is built from 15 residues. The V gene lost 4 bases and the J gene lost 1 base, with 13 bases spanning the gap.

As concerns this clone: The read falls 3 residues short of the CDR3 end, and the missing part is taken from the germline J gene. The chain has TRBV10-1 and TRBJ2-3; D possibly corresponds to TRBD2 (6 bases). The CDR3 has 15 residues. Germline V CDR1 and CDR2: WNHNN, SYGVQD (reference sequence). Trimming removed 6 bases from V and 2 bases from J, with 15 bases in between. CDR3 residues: CASRYRDLFTDTQYF. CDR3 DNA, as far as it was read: TGCGCCAGCAGATACCGGGACTTATTCACAGATACG.

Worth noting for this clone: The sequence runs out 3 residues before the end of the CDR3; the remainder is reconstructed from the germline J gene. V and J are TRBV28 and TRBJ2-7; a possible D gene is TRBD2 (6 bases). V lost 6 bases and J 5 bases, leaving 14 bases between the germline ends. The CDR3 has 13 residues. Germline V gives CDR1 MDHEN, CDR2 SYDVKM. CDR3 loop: CASSPGTLHEQYF. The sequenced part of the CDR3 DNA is TGTGCCAGCAGCCCCGGGACTCTCCACGAG.